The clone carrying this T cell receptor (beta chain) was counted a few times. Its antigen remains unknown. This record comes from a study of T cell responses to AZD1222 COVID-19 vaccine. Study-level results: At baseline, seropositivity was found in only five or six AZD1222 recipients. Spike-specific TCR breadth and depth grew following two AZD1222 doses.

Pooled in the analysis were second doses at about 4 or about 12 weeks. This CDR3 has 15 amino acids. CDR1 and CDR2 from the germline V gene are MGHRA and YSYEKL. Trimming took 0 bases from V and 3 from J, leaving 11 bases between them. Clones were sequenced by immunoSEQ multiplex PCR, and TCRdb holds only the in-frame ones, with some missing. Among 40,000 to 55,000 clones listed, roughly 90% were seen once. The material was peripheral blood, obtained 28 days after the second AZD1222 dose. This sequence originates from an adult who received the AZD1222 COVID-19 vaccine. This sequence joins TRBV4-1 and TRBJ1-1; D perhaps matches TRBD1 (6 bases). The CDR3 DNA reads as TGCGCCAGCAGCCAAGACAGGGGCGAACACACTGAAGCTTTCTTT. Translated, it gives CASSQDRGEHTEAFF.